This TCR beta chain is from a study of technical replicates of blood from several donors. This table comes from immunoSEQ multiplex PCR, and its TCRdb copy is limited to in-frame clones, with some not included. This sample carries more than 65,000 clones, 96% of them seen once, and the ten largest clones take 0.3% to 0.4%. Sequenced input: T cells isolated from PBMCs. The receptor's source is a human donor in good health.

The CDR3 spells CASSWDRAAEKLFF. As DNA, the CDR3 is TGTGCCAGCAGCTGGGACAGGGCGGCTGAAAAACTGTTTTTT. This chain joins TRBV7-2 and TRBJ1-4, with 9 nucleotides matching TRBD1. CDR3 length equals 14 residues. Trimming took 4 bases from V and 7 from J; bases not matched to a gene: 4. Looked up from germline, CDR1 is SGHTA and CDR2 is FQGNSA.